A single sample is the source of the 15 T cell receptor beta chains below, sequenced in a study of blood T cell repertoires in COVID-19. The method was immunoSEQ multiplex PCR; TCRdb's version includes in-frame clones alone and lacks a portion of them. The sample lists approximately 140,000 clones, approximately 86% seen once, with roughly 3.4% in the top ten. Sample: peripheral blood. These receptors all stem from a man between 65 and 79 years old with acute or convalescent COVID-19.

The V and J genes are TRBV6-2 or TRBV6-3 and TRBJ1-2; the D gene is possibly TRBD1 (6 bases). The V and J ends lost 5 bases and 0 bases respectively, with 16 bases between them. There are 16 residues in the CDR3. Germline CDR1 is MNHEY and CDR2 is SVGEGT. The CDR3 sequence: CASSLSRQDPNYGYTF. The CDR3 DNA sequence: TGTGCCAGCAGTCTCTCTCGACAGGACCCTAACTATGGCTACACCTTC.

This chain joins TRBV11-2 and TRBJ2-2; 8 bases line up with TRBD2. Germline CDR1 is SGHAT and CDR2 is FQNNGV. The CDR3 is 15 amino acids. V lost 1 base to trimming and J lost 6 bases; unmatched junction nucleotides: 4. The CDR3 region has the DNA TGTGCCAGCAGCTTAGCCCTACTAGCGGCCGGGGAGCTGTTTTTT. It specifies CASSLALLAAGELFF.

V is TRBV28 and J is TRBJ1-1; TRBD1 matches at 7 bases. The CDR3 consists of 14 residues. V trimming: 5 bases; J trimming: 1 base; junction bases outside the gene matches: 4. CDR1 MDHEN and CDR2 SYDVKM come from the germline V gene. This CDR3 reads CASSTWTGNTEAFF. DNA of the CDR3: TGTGCCAGCAGTACGTGGACAGGGAACACTGAAGCTTTCTTT. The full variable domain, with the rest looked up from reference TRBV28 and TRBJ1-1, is DVKVTQSSRYLVKRTGEKVFLECVQDMDHENMFWYRQDPGLGLRLIYFSYDVKMKEKGDIPEGYSVSREKKERFSLILESASTNQTSMYLCASSTWTGNTEAFFGQGTRLTVV.

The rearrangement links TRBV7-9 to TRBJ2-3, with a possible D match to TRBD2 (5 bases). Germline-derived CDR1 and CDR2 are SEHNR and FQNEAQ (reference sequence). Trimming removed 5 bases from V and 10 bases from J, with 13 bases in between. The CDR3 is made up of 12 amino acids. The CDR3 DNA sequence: TGTGCCAGCAGCCCCGGGAATTACGCGCAGTATTTT. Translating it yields CASSPGNYAQYF. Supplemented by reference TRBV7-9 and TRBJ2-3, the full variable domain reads DTGVSQNPRHKITKRGQNVTFRCDPISEHNRLYWYRQTLGQGPEFLTYFQNEAQLEKSRLLSDRFSAERPKGSFSTLEIQRTEQGDSAMYLCASSPGNYAQYFGPGTRLTVL.

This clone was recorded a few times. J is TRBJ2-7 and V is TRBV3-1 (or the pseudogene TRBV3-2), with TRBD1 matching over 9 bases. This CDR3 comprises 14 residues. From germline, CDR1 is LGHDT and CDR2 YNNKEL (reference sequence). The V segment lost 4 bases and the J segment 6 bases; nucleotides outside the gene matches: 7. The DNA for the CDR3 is TGTGCCAGCAGCCCCCGGGACAGGGAAGGCGAGCAGTACTTC. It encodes CASSPRDREGEQYF.

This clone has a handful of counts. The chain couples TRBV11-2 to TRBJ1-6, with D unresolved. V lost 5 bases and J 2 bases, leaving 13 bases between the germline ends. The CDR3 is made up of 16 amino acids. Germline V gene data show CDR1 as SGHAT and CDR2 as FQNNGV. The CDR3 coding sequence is TGTGCCAGCAGCCCACTTACGGGGACCTATAATTCACCCCTCCACTTT. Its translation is CASSPLTGTYNSPLHF.

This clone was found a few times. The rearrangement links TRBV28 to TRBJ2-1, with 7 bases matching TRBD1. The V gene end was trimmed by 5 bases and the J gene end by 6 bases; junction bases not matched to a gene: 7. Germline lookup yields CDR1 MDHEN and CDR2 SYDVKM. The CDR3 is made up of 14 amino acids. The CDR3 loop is CASSPTRQGNEQFF. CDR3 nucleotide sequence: TGTGCCAGCAGTCCTACTCGACAGGGCAATGAGCAGTTCTTC.

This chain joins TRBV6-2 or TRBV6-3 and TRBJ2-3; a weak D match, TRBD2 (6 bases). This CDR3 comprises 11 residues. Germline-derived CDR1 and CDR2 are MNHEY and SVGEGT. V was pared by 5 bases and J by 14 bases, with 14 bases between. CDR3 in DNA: TGTGCCAGCAGTCCCGGGAGACGTGGGTATTTT. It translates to CASSPGRRGYF.

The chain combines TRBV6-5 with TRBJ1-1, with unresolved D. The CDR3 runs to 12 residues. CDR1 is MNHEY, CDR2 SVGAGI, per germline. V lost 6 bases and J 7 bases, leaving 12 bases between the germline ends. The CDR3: CASSFGGGEAFF. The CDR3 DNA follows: TGTGCCAGCAGCTTCGGAGGAGGTGAAGCTTTCTTT.

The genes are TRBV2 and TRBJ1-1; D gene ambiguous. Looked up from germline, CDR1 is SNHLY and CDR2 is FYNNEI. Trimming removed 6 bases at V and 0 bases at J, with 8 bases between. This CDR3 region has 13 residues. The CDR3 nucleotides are TGTGCCAGCAGGAGGGATTTGAACACTGAAGCTTTCTTT. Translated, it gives CASRRDLNTEAFF.

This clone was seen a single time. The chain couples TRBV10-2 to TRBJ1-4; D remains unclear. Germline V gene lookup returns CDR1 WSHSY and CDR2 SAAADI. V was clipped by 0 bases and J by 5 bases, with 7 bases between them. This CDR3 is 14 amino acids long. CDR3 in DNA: TGCGCCAGCAGTGAGTCCCGAGGGAATGAAAAACTGTTTTTT. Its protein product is CASSESRGNEKLFF.

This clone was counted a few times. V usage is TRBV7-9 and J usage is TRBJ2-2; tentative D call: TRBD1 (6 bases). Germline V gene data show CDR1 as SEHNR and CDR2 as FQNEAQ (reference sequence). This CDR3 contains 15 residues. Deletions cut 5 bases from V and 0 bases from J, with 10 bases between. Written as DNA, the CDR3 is TGTGCCAGCAGCAAGGACAGCTCGAACACCGGGGAGCTGTTTTTT. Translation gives CASSKDSSNTGELFF.

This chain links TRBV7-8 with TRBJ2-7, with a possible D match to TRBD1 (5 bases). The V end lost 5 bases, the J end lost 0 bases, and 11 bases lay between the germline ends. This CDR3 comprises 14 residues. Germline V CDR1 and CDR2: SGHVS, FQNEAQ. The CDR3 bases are TGTGCCAGCAGCCCCGGACACCTCTCCTACGAGCAGTACTTC. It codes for CASSPGHLSYEQYF.

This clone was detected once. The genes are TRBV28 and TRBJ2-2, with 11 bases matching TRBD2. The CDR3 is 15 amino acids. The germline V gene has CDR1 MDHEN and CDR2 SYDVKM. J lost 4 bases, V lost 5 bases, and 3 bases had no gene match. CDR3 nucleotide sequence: TGTGCCAGCAGTACTAGCGGGAGTCTCACCGGGGAGCTGTTTTTT. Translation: CASSTSGSLTGELFF.

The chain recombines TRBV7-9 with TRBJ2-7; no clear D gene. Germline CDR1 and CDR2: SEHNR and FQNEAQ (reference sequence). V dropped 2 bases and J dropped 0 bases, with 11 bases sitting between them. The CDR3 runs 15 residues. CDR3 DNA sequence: TGTGCCAGCAGCTTAATAGAGAGGAGCTCCTACGAGCAGTACTTC. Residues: CASSLIERSSYEQYF.